A selection of T cell receptor beta chains follows, all from one sample in a study of T cells in Graves' hyperthyroidism and ophthalmopathy. One entry per CDR3 protein results from TCRdb running MiXCR on the multiplex PCR reads. Of about 210,000 distinct CDR3 sequences detected, roughly 18% appear once; the ten largest clones hold roughly 53%. Sequences were obtained from blood. Receptor source: a man in his fifties with Graves' hyperthyroidism. CDR3s include the opening cysteine and the closing phenylalanine or tryptophan. A D gene is named only where the DNA matches it firmly. Clone size, where shown, is once, few, many, or a class for clones that have expanded.

>NA|many|TRBJ1-1|TRBV10-3
CAISEPSNTEAFF
TGTGCCATCAGTGAGCCATCGAACACTGAAGCTTTCTTT
>NA|many|TRBJ1-1|TRBV18
CASSVNPNTEAFF
TGTGCCAGCTCCGTCAACCCGAACACTGAAGCTTTCTTT
>NA|NA|TRBJ2-3|TRBV7-6
CASSLGRDMQYF
TGTGCCAGCAGCTTAGGTAGAGATATGCAGTATTTT
>TRBD1|few|TRBJ1-5|TRBV10-3
CAIKRTGDSNQPQHF
TGTGCCATCAAGAGGACAGGGGATAGCAATCAGCCCCAGCATTTT
>NA|many|TRBJ2-1|TRBV20-1
CSALGLLRVDEQFF
TGCAGTGCTCTGGGACTCCTAAGGGTCGATGAGCAGTTCTTC
>NA|NA|TRBJ2-7|TRBV25-1
CASSENLPSYYEQYF
TGTGCCAGCAGTGAAAACCTCCCGAGCTACTACGAGCAGTACTTC
>TRBD1|few|TRBJ1-2|TRBV30
CAWSGDRDRGRGYTF
TGTGCCTGGAGTGGGGACCGGGACAGGGGGCGCGGCTACACCTTC
>NA|many|TRBJ1-1|TRBV10-3
CAISESSFQGTEAFF
TGTGCCATCAGTGAGTCGAGTTTTCAGGGCACTGAAGCTTTCTTT
>NA|NA|TRBJ1-1|TRBV5-1
CASSLAPGMNTEAFF
TGCGCCAGCAGCTTGGCCCCGGGCATGAACACTGAAGCTTTCTTT
>NA|NA|TRBJ1-3|TRBV2
CASSEATDSGNTIYF
TGTGCCAGCAGTGAGGCGACAGACTCTGGAAACACCATATATTTT
>NA|many|TRBJ2-1|TRBV7-3
CASSLLAGLNEQFF
TGTGCCAGCAGCTTATTGGCGGGACTGAATGAGCAGTTCTTC
>NA|hyperexpanded|TRBJ2-2|TRBV24-1
CATHSGNTGELFF
TGTGCCACCCACAGCGGGAACACCGGGGAGCTGTTTTTT
>TRBD2|many|TRBJ2-7|TRBV7-9
CASSFIGTSVYEQYF
TGTGCCAGCAGCTTTATCGGGACTAGCGTCTACGAGCAGTACTTC
>TRBD1|NA|TRBJ2-1|TRBV6-1
CASSLDRVQFF
TGTGCCAGCAGTCTCGACAGGGTTCAGTTCTTC
>TRBD2|NA|TRBJ2-3|TRBV20-1
CSARGAGVLPDTQYF
TGCAGTGCTAGAGGGGCGGGAGTTTTGCCAGATACGCAGTATTTT
>NA|NA|TRBJ2-3|TRBV4-3
CASSQAPSDPQYF
TGCGCCAGCAGCCAAGCCCCCAGCGATCCGCAGTATTTT
>TRBD1|many|TRBJ2-6|TRBV12-3/TRBV12-4
CASTPGQGLSGANVLTF
TGTGCCAGCACCCCGGGACAGGGACTCTCTGGGGCCAACGTCCTGACTTTC
>TRBD2|NA|TRBJ2-3|TRBV19
CASSIGLAGGPGDTQYF
TGTGCCAGTAGTATAGGACTAGCGGGAGGGCCCGGAGATACGCAGTATTTT
>NA|once|TRBJ2-1|TRBV2
CASSEGQGSNEQFF
TGTGCCAGCAGTGAAGGGCAGGGTTCCAATGAGCAGTTCTTC
>NA|many|TRBJ2-2|TRBV18
CASSPGAETGELFF
TGTGCCAGCTCACCAGGGGCGGAGACCGGGGAGCTGTTTTTT
>TRBD2|NA|TRBJ2-7|TRBV6-2/TRBV6-3
CASSYPLAGDTTYEQYF
TGTGCCAGCAGTTACCCCCTAGCGGGGGACACTACCTACGAGCAGTACTTC
>NA|NA|TRBJ1-4|TRBV20-1
CSARDRGSEKLFF
TGCAGTGCTAGAGATAGAGGTAGTGAAAAACTGTTTTTT
>NA|NA|TRBJ2-2|TRBV29-1
CSVPRGLNTGELFF
TGCAGCGTCCCAAGGGGCCTCAACACCGGGGAGCTGTTTTTT
>TRBD2|NA|TRBJ2-7|TRBV20-1
CSANTGTSGAYEQYF
TGCAGTGCAAACACCGGGACTAGCGGGGCCTACGAGCAGTACTTC
>TRBD1|few|TRBJ2-2|TRBV11-2
CASSLGRGPTGELFF
TGTGCCAGCAGCTTAGGAAGGGGGCCCACCGGGGAGCTGTTTTTT
>NA|many|TRBJ1-2|TRBV30
CAWGGLSGYGYTF
TGTGCCTGGGGGGGATTATCTGGCTATGGCTACACCTTC
>TRBD2|NA|TRBJ2-1|TRBV6-4
CASRGGGAGNNEQFF
TGTGCCAGCAGAGGCGGGGGGGCGGGCAACAATGAGCAGTTCTTC
>NA|many|TRBJ1-5|TRBV7-8
CASSLVRFRGAREQPQHF
TGTGCCAGCAGCTTAGTCCGTTTTAGAGGGGCTCGGGAGCAGCCCCAGCATTTT
>TRBD1|NA|TRBJ2-3|TRBV7-9
CASSPGTARADTQYF
TGTGCCAGCAGCCCCGGGACAGCAAGGGCAGATACGCAGTATTTT
>NA|many|TRBJ2-4|TRBV7-9
CASSPVFSSVAKNIQYF
TGTGCCAGCAGCCCCGTCTTTAGCTCTGTAGCCAAAAACATTCAGTACTTC
>NA|few|TRBJ1-5|TRBV6-1
CASNRGGGPQHF
TGTGCCAGCAATCGGGGTGGGGGGCCCCAGCATTTT
>NA|many|TRBJ2-7|TRBV6-5
CASSYSPLEAYEQYF
TGTGCCAGCAGTTACTCCCCTTTAGAGGCCTACGAGCAGTACTTC
>NA|NA|TRBJ2-1|TRBV10-2
CAAGAGMLNEQFF
TGCGCCGCGGGGGCGGGAATGCTTAATGAGCAGTTCTTC
>NA|many|TRBJ2-3|TRBV27
CASSLSNRADTQYF
TGTGCCAGCAGTTTATCGAACAGGGCAGATACGCAGTATTTT
>TRBD2|many|TRBJ2-7|TRBV6-5
CASSYLVGGPYEQYF
TGTGCCAGCAGTTACTTGGTGGGAGGGCCCTACGAGCAGTACTTC
>TRBD1|NA|TRBJ2-2|TRBV10-3
CAISAGQGYTGELFF
TGTGCCATCAGTGCTGGACAGGGGTACACCGGGGAGCTGTTTTTT
>TRBD1|many|TRBJ1-2|TRBV28
CASWDRFNYGYTF
TGTGCCAGCTGGGACAGATTTAACTATGGCTACACCTTC
>NA|many|TRBJ2-4|TRBV7-2
CASSPLASGLGYIQYF
TGTGCCAGCAGCCCACTCGCGTCGGGCCTTGGGTACATTCAGTACTTC
>NA|NA|TRBJ1-3|TRBV6-5
CASSWDVGYSGNTTYF
TGTGCCAGCAGTTGGGACGTCGGCTACTCTGGAAACACCACATATTTT
>NA|few|TRBJ2-7|TRBV5-6
CASSSPGTFTFPTYEQYF
TGTGCCAGCAGCTCTCCCGGGACCTTCACATTCCCCACTTACGAGCAGTACTTC
>NA|NA|TRBJ2-1|TRBV11-2
CASSIDQGFGWNEQFF
TGTGCCAGCAGCATAGATCAGGGGTTTGGTTGGAATGAGCAGTTCTTC
>TRBD1|many|TRBJ1-1|TRBV25-1
CASSEVVGQGAEGTEAFF
TGTGCCAGCAGTGAAGTAGTTGGACAGGGGGCTGAGGGCACTGAAGCTTTCTTT
>TRBD2|NA|TRBJ2-7|TRBV6-1
CASNPTSGSRDEQYF
TGTGCCAGCAATCCGACTAGCGGGAGCCGGGACGAGCAGTACTTC
>NA|few|TRBJ1-1|TRBV5-1
CASSFQLGSTEAFF
TGCGCCAGCAGCTTCCAGTTAGGGAGCACTGAAGCTTTCTTT
>NA|few|TRBJ2-1|TRBV11-1
CASSFWASANEQFF
TGTGCCAGCAGCTTCTGGGCTAGCGCGAATGAGCAGTTCTTC
>TRBD1|once|TRBJ1-1|TRBV30
CAWSVSGQGADLPFF
TGTGCCTGGAGTGTATCGGGACAGGGGGCGGACTTACCTTTCTTT